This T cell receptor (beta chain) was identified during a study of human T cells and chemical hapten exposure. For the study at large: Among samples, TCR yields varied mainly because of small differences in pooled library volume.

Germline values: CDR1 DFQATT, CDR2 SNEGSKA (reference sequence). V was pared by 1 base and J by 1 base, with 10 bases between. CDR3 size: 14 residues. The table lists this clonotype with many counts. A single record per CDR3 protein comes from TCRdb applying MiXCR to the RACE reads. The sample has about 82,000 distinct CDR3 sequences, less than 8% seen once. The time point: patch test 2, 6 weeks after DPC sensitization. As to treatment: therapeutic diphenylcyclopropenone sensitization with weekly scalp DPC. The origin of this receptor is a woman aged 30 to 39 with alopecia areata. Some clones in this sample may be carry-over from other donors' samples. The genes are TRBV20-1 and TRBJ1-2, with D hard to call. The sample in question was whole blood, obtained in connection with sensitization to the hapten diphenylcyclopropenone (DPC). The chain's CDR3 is CSARGLGSNYGYTF. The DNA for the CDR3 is TGCAGTGCTAGAGGGCTCGGCAGTAACTATGGCTACACCTTC.